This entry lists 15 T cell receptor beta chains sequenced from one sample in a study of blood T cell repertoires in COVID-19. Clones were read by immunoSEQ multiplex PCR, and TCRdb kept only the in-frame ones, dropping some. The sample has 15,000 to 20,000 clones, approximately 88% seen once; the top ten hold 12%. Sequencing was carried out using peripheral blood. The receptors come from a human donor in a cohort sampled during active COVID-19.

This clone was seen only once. This CDR3 reads CASSLSIRLAGYNEQFF. As DNA, the CDR3 is TGTGCCAGCAGTTTATCGATACGACTAGCGGGCTACAATGAGCAGTTCTTC. V is TRBV27 and J is TRBJ2-1; 10 positions agree with TRBD2. Germline values: CDR1 MNHEY, CDR2 SMNVEV (reference sequence). J gave up 3 bases and V 0 bases, and 5 bases lay outside the gene matches. There are 17 residues in the CDR3.

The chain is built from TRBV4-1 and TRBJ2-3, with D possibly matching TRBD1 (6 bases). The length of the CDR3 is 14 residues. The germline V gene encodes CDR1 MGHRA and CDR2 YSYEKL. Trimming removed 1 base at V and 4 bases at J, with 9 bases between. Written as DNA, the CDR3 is TGCGCCAGCAGCCAAGTTTCAGGGGCAGATACGCAGTATTTT. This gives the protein CASSQVSGADTQYF.

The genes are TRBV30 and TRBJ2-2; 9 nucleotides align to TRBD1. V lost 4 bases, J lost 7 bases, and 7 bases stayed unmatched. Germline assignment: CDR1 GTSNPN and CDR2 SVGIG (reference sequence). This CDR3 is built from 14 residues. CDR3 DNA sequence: TGTGCCTGGAAAGCGACAGGGGGGTACGGGGAGCTGTTTTTT. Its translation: CAWKATGGYGELFF.

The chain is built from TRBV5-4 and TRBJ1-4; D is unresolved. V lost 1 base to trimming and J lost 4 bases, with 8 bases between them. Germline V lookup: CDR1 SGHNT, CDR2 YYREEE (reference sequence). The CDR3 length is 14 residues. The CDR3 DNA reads TGTGCCAGCAGCTTGTTTGGCCTTAATGAAAAACTGTTTTTT. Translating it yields CASSLFGLNEKLFF.

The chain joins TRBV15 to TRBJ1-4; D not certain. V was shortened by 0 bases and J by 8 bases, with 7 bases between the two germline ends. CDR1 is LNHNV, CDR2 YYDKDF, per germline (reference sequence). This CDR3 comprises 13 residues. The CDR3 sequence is CATSRDSGEKLFF. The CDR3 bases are TGTGCCACCAGCAGAGATTCGGGGGAAAAACTGTTTTTT.

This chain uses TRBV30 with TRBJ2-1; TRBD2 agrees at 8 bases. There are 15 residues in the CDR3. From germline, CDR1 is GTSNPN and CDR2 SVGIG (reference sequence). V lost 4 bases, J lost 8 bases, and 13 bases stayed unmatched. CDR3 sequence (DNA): TGTGCCTGGAATCTCCGGGGGGGGCCGACGGATGAGCAGTTCTTC. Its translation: CAWNLRGGPTDEQFF.

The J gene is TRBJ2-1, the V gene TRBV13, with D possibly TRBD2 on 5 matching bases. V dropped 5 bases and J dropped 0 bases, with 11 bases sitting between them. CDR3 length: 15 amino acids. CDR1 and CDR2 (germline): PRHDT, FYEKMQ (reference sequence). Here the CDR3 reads CASSPSGGSYNEQFF. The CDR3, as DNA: TGTGCCAGCAGCCCGAGCGGTGGCTCCTACAATGAGCAGTTCTTC.

In DNA form, the CDR3 reads TGTGCCAGCAGTTTTGGCAGGGATGCTGGCTACACCTTC. This sequence encodes CASSFGRDAGYTF. The chain employs TRBV12-3 or TRBV12-4 and TRBJ1-2; tentatively, D is TRBD1 (5 bases). This CDR3 region has 13 residues. Trimming cost V 3 bases and J 7 bases, with 12 bases left between them.

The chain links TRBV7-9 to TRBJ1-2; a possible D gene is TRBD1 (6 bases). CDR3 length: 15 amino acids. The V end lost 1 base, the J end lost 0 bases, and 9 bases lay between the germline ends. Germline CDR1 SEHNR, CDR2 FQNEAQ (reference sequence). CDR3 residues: CASSLVTGTNYGYTF. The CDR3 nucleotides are TGTGCCAGCAGCTTAGTAACAGGGACTAACTATGGCTACACCTTC.

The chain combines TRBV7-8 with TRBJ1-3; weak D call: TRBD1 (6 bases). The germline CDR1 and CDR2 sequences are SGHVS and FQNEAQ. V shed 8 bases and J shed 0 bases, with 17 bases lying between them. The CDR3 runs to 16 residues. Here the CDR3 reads CASSQGRVSSGNTIYF. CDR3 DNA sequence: TGTGCCAGCTCCCAGGGGAGGGTCAGCTCTGGAAACACCATATATTTT.

In nucleotides, the CDR3 is TGTGCCAGCAGTGAAGAATCCAGGGGCGTTATAGGCAATCAGCCCCAGCATTTT. Residues: CASSEESRGVIGNQPQHF. J is TRBJ1-5 and V is TRBV2; D is possibly TRBD1 (6 bases). V was shortened by 1 base and J by 2 bases, with 18 bases between the two germline ends. CDR3 size: 18 residues. Germline V gives CDR1 SNHLY, CDR2 FYNNEI.

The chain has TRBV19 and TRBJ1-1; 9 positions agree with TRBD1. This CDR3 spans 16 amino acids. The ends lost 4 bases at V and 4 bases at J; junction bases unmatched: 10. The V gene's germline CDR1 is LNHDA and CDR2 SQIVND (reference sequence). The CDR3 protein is CASSTSPGTGSTEAFF. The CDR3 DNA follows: TGTGCCAGTAGTACGAGTCCCGGGACAGGGAGCACTGAAGCTTTCTTT. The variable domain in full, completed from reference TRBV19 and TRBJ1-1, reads DGGITQSPKYLFRKEGQNVTLSCEQNLNHDAMYWYRQDPGQGLRLIYYSQIVNDFQKGDIAEGYSVSREKKESFPLTVTSAQKNPTAFYLCASSTSPGTGSTEAFFGQGTRLTVV.

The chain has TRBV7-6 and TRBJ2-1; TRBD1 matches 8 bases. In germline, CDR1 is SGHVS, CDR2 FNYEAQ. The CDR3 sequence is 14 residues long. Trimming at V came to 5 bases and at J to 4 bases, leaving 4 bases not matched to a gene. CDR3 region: CASSRTGTYNEQFF. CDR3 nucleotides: TGTGCCAGCAGCCGGACAGGGACATACAATGAGCAGTTCTTC.

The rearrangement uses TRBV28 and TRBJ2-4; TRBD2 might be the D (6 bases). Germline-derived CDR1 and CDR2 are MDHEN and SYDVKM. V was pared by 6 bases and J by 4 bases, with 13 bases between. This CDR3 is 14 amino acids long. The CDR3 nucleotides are TGTGCCAGCAGCAGACCCGGGACTAAAAACATTCAGTACTTC. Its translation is CASSRPGTKNIQYF. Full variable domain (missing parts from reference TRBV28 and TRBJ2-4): DVKVTQSSRYLVKRTGEKVFLECVQDMDHENMFWYRQDPGLGLRLIYFSYDVKMKEKGDIPEGYSVSREKKERFSLILESASTNQTSMYLCASSRPGTKNIQYFGAGTRLSVL.

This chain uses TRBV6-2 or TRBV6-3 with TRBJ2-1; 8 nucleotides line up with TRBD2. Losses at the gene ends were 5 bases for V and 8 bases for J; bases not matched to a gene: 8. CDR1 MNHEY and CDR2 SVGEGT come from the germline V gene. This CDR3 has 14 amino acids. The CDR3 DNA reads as TGTGCCAGCAGTAGGAGCGGGGGCGCATATGAGCAGTTCTTC. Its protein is CASSRSGGAYEQFF.